This entry lists 11 T cell receptor beta chains sequenced from one sample in a study of blood T cell repertoires in COVID-19. The method was immunoSEQ multiplex PCR; TCRdb's version includes in-frame clones alone and lacks a portion of them. The sample includes 150,000 to 200,000 clones, less than 80% of them seen just once. Material: peripheral blood. The receptors come from a man in his fifties or sixties who had recovered from COVID-19.

The chain is built from TRBV4-1 and TRBJ1-1; no definite D call. CDR1 is MGHRA and CDR2 is YSYEKL in the germline V gene. V gave up 3 bases and J gave up 0 bases, with 8 bases separating them. This CDR3 comprises 14 residues. The CDR3 sequence: CASSHGRLNTEAFF. DNA of the CDR3: TGCGCCAGCAGCCATGGCCGATTGAACACTGAAGCTTTCTTT.

The chain recombines TRBV6-5 with TRBJ1-5; 8 nucleotides match TRBD1. CDR3 length: 15 residues. V was pared by 6 bases and J by 2 bases, with 6 bases of the junction left unmatched. Looked up from germline, CDR1 is MNHEY and CDR2 is SVGAGI. DNA of the CDR3: TGTGCCAGCAGCTCAGGGGGCTATCGCAATCAGCCCCAGCATTTT. As protein: CASSSGGYRNQPQHF.

The chain joins TRBV6-6 to TRBJ2-7; 7 nucleotides agree with TRBD1. The CDR3 is made up of 12 amino acids. J gave up 5 bases and V 7 bases, and 5 bases lay outside the gene matches. Germline CDR1 and CDR2: MNHNY and SVGAGI (reference sequence). This CDR3 reads CASTATGNEQYF. The CDR3 region has the DNA TGTGCCAGCACCGCGACAGGGAACGAGCAGTACTTC.

This rearrangement joins TRBV24-1 to TRBJ2-1; TRBD2 agrees at 14 bases. Germline V CDR1 and CDR2: KGHDR, SFDVKD. The CDR3 runs 20 residues. The junction had 16 bases not matched to a gene; V was cut back by 5 bases and J by 5 bases. CDR3 residues: CATSARLGLAGESSNNEQFF. CDR3 sequence (DNA): TGTGCCACCAGTGCTCGACTGGGACTAGCGGGAGAGTCGTCAAACAATGAGCAGTTCTTC.

The V call is TRBV15, the J call TRBJ2-3; 8 bases are a match to TRBD1. The CDR3 consists of 15 residues. V shed 0 bases, J shed 10 bases, and the junction held 9 bases outside the gene matches. The germline V gene has CDR1 LNHNV and CDR2 YYDKDF (reference sequence). This chain's CDR3 is CATSRDRGPQAAQYF. The CDR3 DNA sequence: TGTGCCACCAGCAGAGACAGGGGGCCCCAGGCGGCGCAGTATTTT.

This chain uses TRBV30 with TRBJ1-2; 8 positions agree with TRBD1. Germline CDR1 GTSNPN, CDR2 SVGIG (reference sequence). This CDR3 is 14 amino acids long. V was pared by 8 bases and J by 7 bases, with 15 bases of the junction left unmatched. The CDR3 DNA reads TGTGCCAGTACAAAGGACAGGGAATATCTTGGCTACACCTTC. Its translation: CASTKDREYLGYTF. Complete variable domain (other parts from reference TRBV30 and TRBJ1-2): SQTIHQWPATLVQPVGSPLSLECTVEGTSNPNLYWYRQAAGRGLQLLFYSVGIGQISSEVPQNLSASRPQDRQFILSSKKLLLSDSGFYLCASTKDREYLGYTFGSGTRLTVV.

The chain has TRBV9 and TRBJ1-3; D ambiguous. Between the trimmed V and J ends, which lost 2 bases and 4 bases, there was a span of 7 bases. CDR1 SGDLS and CDR2 YYNGEE come from the germline V gene. The CDR3 length is 13 residues. CDR3 amino acids: CASSVAGGNTIYF. The CDR3 DNA sequence: TGTGCCAGCAGCGTGGCCGGGGGAAACACCATATATTTT. Complete variable domain (other parts from reference TRBV9 and TRBJ1-3): DSGVTQTPKHLITATGQRVTLRCSPRSGDLSVYWYQQSLDQGLQFLIQYYNGEERAKGNILERFSAQQFPDLHSELNLSSLELGDSALYFCASSVAGGNTIYFGEGSWLTVV.

The V gene is TRBV5-8, the J gene TRBJ2-3; 12 bases fit TRBD2. CDR3 size: 18 residues. The J segment lost 2 bases and the V segment lost 4 bases, leaving 11 bases of the junction unmatched. CDR1 is SGHTS, CDR2 YDEGEE, per germline. The chain's CDR3 is CASSLGLAGGLITDTQYF. The CDR3 nucleotides are TGTGCCAGCAGCCTGGGGCTAGCGGGAGGGCTGATCACAGATACGCAGTATTTT.

This clone was detected only once. The chain links TRBV25-1 to TRBJ2-6; D may be TRBD1 (6 bases). In germline, CDR1 is MGHDK, CDR2 SYGVNS. Trimming cost V 3 bases and J 2 bases, with 11 bases left between them. CDR3 length: 16 residues. CDR3 coding DNA: TGTGCCAGCAGTGATTCCACAGGGACTGGGGCCAACGTCCTGACTTTC. As protein: CASSDSTGTGANVLTF.

The chain is built from TRBV6-5 and TRBJ2-2, with D possibly matching TRBD2 (5 bases). V was cut by 6 bases and J by 1 base, with 6 bases left in between. This CDR3 is built from 13 residues. Looked up from germline, CDR1 is MNHEY and CDR2 is SVGAGI. The CDR3 sequence: CASSGVNTGELFF. CDR3 DNA: TGTGCCAGCAGCGGGGTGAACACCGGGGAGCTGTTTTTT.

This sequence joins TRBV6-5 and TRBJ2-1; 7 bases are a match to TRBD2. Trimming at V came to 7 bases and at J to 4 bases, leaving 4 bases not matched to a gene. Germline loops: CDR1 MNHEY, CDR2 SVGAGI. The CDR3 loop spans 13 amino acids. The CDR3 spells CASKRDLYNEQFF. DNA for the CDR3: TGTGCCAGCAAGCGGGACTTATACAATGAGCAGTTCTTC.